This T cell receptor (beta chain) was identified during a study of beta chain features in type 1 diabetes. General study points: In every one of the four CD4+ subsets, TCRB CDR3s were moderately but significantly shorter in Type 1 diabetes patients. Among type 1 diabetes patients, VDJ junctions had fewer insertions and more deletions. For patients, the naive, central memory and Treg TCRB repertoires appeared more alike than for healthy donors.

CD4+ naive, central memory, regulatory and stem cell-like memory cells were sorted via CD45RO/CCR7/CD25/CD127/CD95/CD27. As to this clone: Its target is not known.

Investigators reverse transcribed all isolated RNA, so they sequenced expressed TCRB transcripts. Samples of naive, central memory and regulatory T cells yielded a mean of about 3.5 million reads. This table comes from immunoSEQ multiplex PCR, and its TCRdb copy is limited to in-frame clones, with some not included. This table has about 300,000 clones, 13% appearing once. The V end was cut by 1 base, the J end by 4 bases, with 7 bases between. The germline CDR1 and CDR2 sequences are SGDLS and YYNGEE. The CDR3 covers 13 residues. This receptor was obtained from a young woman with type 1 diabetes. The rearrangement joins TRBV9 to TRBJ2-3; D call uncertain. Sequenced sample: naive CD4+ T cells from blood. CDR3 in amino acids: CASSVSGPDTQYF. DNA for the CDR3: TGTGCCAGCAGCGTATCAGGTCCAGATACGCAGTATTTT.